The clone carrying this T cell receptor (beta chain) was seen a few times. Its antigen is currently unknown. Sequencing of the DNA from cultured CD4+ T cells was carried out with the Oncomine TCR Beta short-read assay. Genomic DNA was isolated from CD4+ T cells that had been cultured. TCRdb recomputed calls from the PCR reads with MiXCR, one row per CDR3 protein. The profile shows 10,000 or so distinct CDR3 sequences, roughly a third of them singletons. This record belongs to a study of vaccination and CD4 T cells after COVID-19. As to treatment: approximately 11-day PBMC culture with coronavirus spike peptide pools or control peptides (ViraFEST assay). Researchers collected the unexposed donor's CD4+ T cells before the COVID-19 pandemic (2011-2018). IL-2 at 9.5 to 10 IU/ml and peptide pools at roughly 10 ug/ml were added to PBMCs cultured at 1.5 million to 2 million per well. Cells permitting, SARS-CoV-2 S/N served as probes for unexposed-donor CD4+ T cells, and four cold-coronavirus spikes did too.

The source is a human donor in good health. The sequenced sample was CD4+ T cells from blood, cultured in vitro.

The CDR3 protein is CASSGTGGADTQYF. The CDR3 coding sequence is TGTGCCAGCAGTGGGACAGGGGGCGCAGATACGCAGTATTTT. The rearrangement links TRBV6-4 to TRBJ2-3; TRBD1 matches at 11 bases. J was trimmed by 4 bases and V by 4 bases; bases with no gene match: 1. CDR1 MRHNA and CDR2 SNTAGT come from the germline V gene. CDR3 length: 14 residues.